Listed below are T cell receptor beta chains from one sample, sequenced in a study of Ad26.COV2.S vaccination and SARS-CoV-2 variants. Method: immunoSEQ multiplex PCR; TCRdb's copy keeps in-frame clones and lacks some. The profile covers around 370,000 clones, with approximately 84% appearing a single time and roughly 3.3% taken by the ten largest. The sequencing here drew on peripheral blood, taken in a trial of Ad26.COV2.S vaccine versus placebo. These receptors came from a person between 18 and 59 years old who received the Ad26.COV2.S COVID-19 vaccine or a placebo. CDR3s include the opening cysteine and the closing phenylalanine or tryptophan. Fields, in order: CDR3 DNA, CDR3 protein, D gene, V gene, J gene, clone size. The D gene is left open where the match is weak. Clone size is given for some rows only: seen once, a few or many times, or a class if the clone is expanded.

DNA: TGTGCCAGCAGCGAGAAGGGGGCTCTAGAGCCCCAGCATTTT
CDR3: CASSEKGALEPQHF
D: TRBD1
V: TRBV3-1/TRBV3-2
J: TRBJ1-5
size: once

DNA: TGTGCCACCAGCAGGAACAGACGGGGCTTCTACAATGAGCAGTTCTTC
CDR3: CATSRNRRGFYNEQFF
D: .
V: TRBV15
J: TRBJ2-1
size: .

DNA: TGTGCCTGGAGTACCCTGGCGGGAGGCCCCTACGAGCAGTACTTC
CDR3: CAWSTLAGGPYEQYF
D: TRBD2
V: TRBV30
J: TRBJ2-7
size: once

DNA: TGCGCCAGCAGTCAATCTGAAGGGGTATTGGGTGAAAAACTGTTTTTT
CDR3: CASSQSEGVLGEKLFF
D: .
V: TRBV23-1
J: TRBJ1-4
size: .

DNA: TGCGCCAGCAGCCAAGAAATCACCGGGACTACGGCCTCCTACGAGCAGTACTTC
CDR3: CASSQEITGTTASYEQYF
D: TRBD2
V: TRBV4-3
J: TRBJ2-7
size: few

DNA: TGTGCCAGTAGTACCGTCCCTTACAATGAGCAGTTCTTC
CDR3: CASSTVPYNEQFF
D: .
V: TRBV19
J: TRBJ2-1
size: few

DNA: TGTGCCAGCAGCTTATCAGGGAGGGGCGGGGAGCTGTTTTTT
CDR3: CASSLSGRGGELFF
D: TRBD2
V: TRBV7-2
J: TRBJ2-2
size: .

DNA: TGTGCCAGCAGCCCCAAACGGCGCCTGACAGATACGCAGTATTTT
CDR3: CASSPKRRLTDTQYF
D: .
V: TRBV7-9
J: TRBJ2-3
size: few

DNA: TGTGCCAGCAGCCAAGGAGCCAGGGGGTCGAGACACACCGGGGAGCTGTTTTTT
CDR3: CASSQGARGSRHTGELFF
D: TRBD1
V: TRBV3-1/TRBV3-2
J: TRBJ2-2
size: .

DNA: TGTGCCATCAGTGAGATCTCGTACAGTGAGCAGTACTTC
CDR3: CAISEISYSEQYF
D: .
V: TRBV10-3
J: TRBJ2-7
size: .

DNA: TGTGCCATCAGCCGGCCTTTGAGCTCCTACAATGAGCAGTTCTTC
CDR3: CAISRPLSSYNEQFF
D: .
V: TRBV10-3
J: TRBJ2-1
size: .

DNA: TGCAGTGCTAGTACCCCCGAAGATACGCAGTATTTT
CDR3: CSASTPEDTQYF
D: .
V: TRBV20-1
J: TRBJ2-3
size: .

DNA: TGTGCCAGTAGTATAGTTACAAACACGAGGAATGAGCAGTTCTTC
CDR3: CASSIVTNTRNEQFF
D: .
V: TRBV19
J: TRBJ2-1
size: .

DNA: TGTGCCAGCGCCTGGGGGGGTGGCCAAGAGACCCAGTACTTC
CDR3: CASAWGGGQETQYF
D: TRBD2
V: TRBV9
J: TRBJ2-5
size: .

DNA: TGTGCCAGCAGTGTAGGGGGGGCGTTGGGCAATCAGCCCCAGCATTTT
CDR3: CASSVGGALGNQPQHF
D: .
V: TRBV6-1
J: TRBJ1-5
size: .

DNA: TGTGCCAGCAGCGTAGTTGATGCAGGGGGCGGAAACACCATATATTTT
CDR3: CASSVVDAGGGNTIYF
D: TRBD1
V: TRBV9
J: TRBJ1-3
size: .

DNA: TGTGCCAGCAGTTTGGGGGGCGCGGACTATGGCTACACCTTC
CDR3: CASSLGGADYGYTF
D: .
V: TRBV28
J: TRBJ1-2
size: .

DNA: TGTGCCAGCAGCTTAGAAGGGGTTAGCAATCAGCCCCAGCATTTT
CDR3: CASSLEGVSNQPQHF
D: .
V: TRBV9
J: TRBJ1-5
size: .

DNA: TGTGCCAGCACCCGACTAGCGGGGGCTCCAGATACGCAGTATTTT
CDR3: CASTRLAGAPDTQYF
D: TRBD2
V: TRBV6-6
J: TRBJ2-3
size: .

DNA: TGTGCCAGCAGTCCATTTGGGGGGACAGCGGGAAGGGGGCGCTGGGATACGCAGTATTTT
CDR3: CASSPFGGTAGRGRWDTQYF
D: .
V: TRBV28
J: TRBJ2-3
size: .

DNA: TGCGCCAGCAGCCAGGAACTCGGGGGGTACGGAGAGACCCAGTACTTC
CDR3: CASSQELGGYGETQYF
D: TRBD2
V: TRBV4-3
J: TRBJ2-5
size: .

DNA: TGTGCCAGCAGCCCCCCTCCGCCCCAAGAGACCCAGTACTTC
CDR3: CASSPPPPQETQYF
D: .
V: TRBV9
J: TRBJ2-5
size: .

DNA: TGTGCCAGCAGCTTAATTAGCTTGGAGACCCAGTACTTC
CDR3: CASSLISLETQYF
D: .
V: TRBV7-9
J: TRBJ2-5
size: .

DNA: TGCAGCGTTGGGCTAGCGGGGTTGGCAGATACGCAGTATTTT
CDR3: CSVGLAGLADTQYF
D: TRBD2
V: TRBV29-1
J: TRBJ2-3
size: .

DNA: TGTGCCAGCAGCCAAGTCCGGGTCCCTACAGATACGCAGTATTTT
CDR3: CASSQVRVPTDTQYF
D: .
V: TRBV3-1/TRBV3-2
J: TRBJ2-3
size: .

DNA: TGTGCCAGCAGCCCCGGGATAGCGGGGAGAGAGACCCAGTACTTC
CDR3: CASSPGIAGRETQYF
D: TRBD2
V: TRBV7-9
J: TRBJ2-5
size: many

DNA: TGTGCCAGCAGCCCCACGGACAGTTACAATGAGCAGTTCTTC
CDR3: CASSPTDSYNEQFF
D: .
V: TRBV5-5
J: TRBJ2-1
size: .

DNA: TGTGCCAGCAGCCAAGTACTAGCGGGTTTCTCTGGGGCCAACGTCCTGACTTTC
CDR3: CASSQVLAGFSGANVLTF
D: TRBD2
V: TRBV14
J: TRBJ2-6
size: .

DNA: TGTGCCAGCAGCCTACGGACGGCGAACACTGAAGCTTTCTTT
CDR3: CASSLRTANTEAFF
D: .
V: TRBV6-2/TRBV6-3
J: TRBJ1-1
size: .

DNA: TGTGCCAGCAGCGAGCAGCTGTTCCAAGAGACCCAGTACTTC
CDR3: CASSEQLFQETQYF
D: .
V: TRBV7-2
J: TRBJ2-5
size: once

DNA: TGCGCCAGCAGCCAAGATAATTCTGTACGATACGAGCAGTACTTC
CDR3: CASSQDNSVRYEQYF
D: .
V: TRBV4-3
J: TRBJ2-7
size: once

DNA: TGTGCCAGCAGCTTACCCACTAGCGGGGGGGATACGCAGTATTTT
CDR3: CASSLPTSGGDTQYF
D: TRBD2
V: TRBV7-6
J: TRBJ2-3
size: .

DNA: TGTGCCAGCAGCTTAGATCAAAGGGAGCAGGGTCATGGCTACACCTTC
CDR3: CASSLDQREQGHGYTF
D: .
V: TRBV11-2
J: TRBJ1-2
size: once